The clone carrying this T cell receptor beta chain is a singleton in its sample. Through a sample-barcoded 5' primer and a J-beta primer mix, a second PCR was run for roughly 6 to 12 cycles. TCRdb ran MiXCR on the 5' RACE reads and lists one entry per CDR3 protein. The sample contains some 1.4 million distinct CDR3 sequences, 42% of which appear only once. Losses at the gene ends were 3 bases for V and 6 bases for J; bases not matched to a gene: 3. The CDR3 consists of 14 residues. Looked up from germline, CDR1 is DFQATT and CDR2 is SNEGSKA (reference sequence). These data belong to a study of blood T cells in healthy people across ages.

The chain joins TRBV20-1 to TRBJ1-5; 12 nucleotides match TRBD1. The source is a woman aged 18 to 35 in good health. Sequencing used blood. The CDR3 bases are TGCAGTGCTAGGGGGACAGGGGGCTTTCAGCCCCAGCATTTT. This translates into CSARGTGGFQPQHF.